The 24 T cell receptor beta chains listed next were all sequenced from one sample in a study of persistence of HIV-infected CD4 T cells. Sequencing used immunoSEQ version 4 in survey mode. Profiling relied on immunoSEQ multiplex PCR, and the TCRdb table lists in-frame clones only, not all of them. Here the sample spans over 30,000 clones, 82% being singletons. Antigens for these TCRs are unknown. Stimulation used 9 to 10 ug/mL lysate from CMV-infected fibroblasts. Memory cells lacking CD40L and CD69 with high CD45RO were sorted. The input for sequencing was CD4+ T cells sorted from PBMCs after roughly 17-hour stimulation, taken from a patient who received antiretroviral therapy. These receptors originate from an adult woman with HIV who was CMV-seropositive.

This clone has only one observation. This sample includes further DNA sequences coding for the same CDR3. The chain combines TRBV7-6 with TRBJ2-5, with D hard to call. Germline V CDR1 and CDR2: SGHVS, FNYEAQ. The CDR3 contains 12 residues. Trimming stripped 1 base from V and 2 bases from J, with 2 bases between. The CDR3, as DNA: TGTGCCAGCAGCTTAGTACAAGAGACCCAGTACTTC. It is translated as CASSLVQETQYF.

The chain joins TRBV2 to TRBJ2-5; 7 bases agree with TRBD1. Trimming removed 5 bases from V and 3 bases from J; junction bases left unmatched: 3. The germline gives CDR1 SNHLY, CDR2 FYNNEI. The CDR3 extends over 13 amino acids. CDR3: CASSYGQEETQYF. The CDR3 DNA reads TGTGCCAGCAGTTACGGACAGGAAGAGACCCAGTACTTC.

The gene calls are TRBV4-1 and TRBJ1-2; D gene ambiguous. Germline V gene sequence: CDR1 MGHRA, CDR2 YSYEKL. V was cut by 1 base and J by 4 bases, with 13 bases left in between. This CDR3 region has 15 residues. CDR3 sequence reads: CASSQVGQVGYGYTF. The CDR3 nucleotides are TGCGCCAGCAGCCAAGTGGGTCAGGTCGGCTATGGCTACACCTTC.

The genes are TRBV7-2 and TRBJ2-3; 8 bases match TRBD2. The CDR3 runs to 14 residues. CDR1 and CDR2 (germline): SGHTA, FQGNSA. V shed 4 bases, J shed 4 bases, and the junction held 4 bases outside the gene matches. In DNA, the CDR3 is TGTGCCAGCAGCTCGGGGGGGCCGGCAGATACGCAGTATTTT. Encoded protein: CASSSGGPADTQYF.

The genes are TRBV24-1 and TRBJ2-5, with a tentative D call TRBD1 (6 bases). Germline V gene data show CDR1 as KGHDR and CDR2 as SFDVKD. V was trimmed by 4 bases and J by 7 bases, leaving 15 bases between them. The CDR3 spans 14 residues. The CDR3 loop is CATSETYRVGTQYF. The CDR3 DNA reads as TGTGCCACCAGTGAAACGTACAGGGTTGGGACCCAGTACTTC.

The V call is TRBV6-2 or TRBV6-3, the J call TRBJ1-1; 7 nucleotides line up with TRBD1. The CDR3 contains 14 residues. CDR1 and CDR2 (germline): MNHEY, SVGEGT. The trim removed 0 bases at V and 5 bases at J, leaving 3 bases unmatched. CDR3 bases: TGTGCCAGCAGTTACTCGGACAGGAGGACTGAAGCTTTCTTT. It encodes CASSYSDRRTEAFF.

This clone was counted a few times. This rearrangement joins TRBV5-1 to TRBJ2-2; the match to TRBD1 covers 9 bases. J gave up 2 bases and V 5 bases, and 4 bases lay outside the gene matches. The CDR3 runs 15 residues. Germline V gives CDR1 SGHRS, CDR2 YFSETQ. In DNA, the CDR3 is TGCGCCAGCAGACCGGACAGGGGCAACACCGGGGAGCTGTTTTTT. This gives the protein CASRPDRGNTGELFF.

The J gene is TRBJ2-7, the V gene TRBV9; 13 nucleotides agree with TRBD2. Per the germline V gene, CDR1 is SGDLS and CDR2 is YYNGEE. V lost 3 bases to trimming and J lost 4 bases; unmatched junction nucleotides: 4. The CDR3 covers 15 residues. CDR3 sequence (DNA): TGTGCCAGCAGCGGCGGACTAGCGGGAGATTACGAGCAGTACTTC. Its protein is CASSGGLAGDYEQYF.

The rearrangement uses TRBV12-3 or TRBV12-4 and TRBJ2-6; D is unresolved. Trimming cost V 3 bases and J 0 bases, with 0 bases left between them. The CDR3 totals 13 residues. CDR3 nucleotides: TGTGCCAGCAGTTTCTCTGGGGCCAACGTCCTGACTTTC. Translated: CASSFSGANVLTF.

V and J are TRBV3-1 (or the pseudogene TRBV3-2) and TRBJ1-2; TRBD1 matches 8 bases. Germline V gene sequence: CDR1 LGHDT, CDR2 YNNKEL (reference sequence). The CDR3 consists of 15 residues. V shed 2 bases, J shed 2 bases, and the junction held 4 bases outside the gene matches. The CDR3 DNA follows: TGTGCCAGCAGCCAAATTTCAGGGGGCAACTATGGCTACACCTTC. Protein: CASSQISGGNYGYTF.

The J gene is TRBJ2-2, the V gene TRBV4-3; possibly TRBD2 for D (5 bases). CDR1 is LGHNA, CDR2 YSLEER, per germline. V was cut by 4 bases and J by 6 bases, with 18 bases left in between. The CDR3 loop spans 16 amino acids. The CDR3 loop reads CASSPGPGLLSGELFF. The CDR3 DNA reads TGCGCCAGCAGCCCCGGTCCAGGACTCTTATCCGGGGAGCTGTTTTTT.

DNA for the CDR3: TGTGCCAGCAGCTTGTCGCGTACCGGGGAGCTGTTTTTT. Its translation is CASSLSRTGELFF. The chain joins TRBV5-6 to TRBJ2-2; D gene ambiguous. The length of the CDR3 is 13 residues. Germline values: CDR1 SGHDT, CDR2 YYEEEE. The V and J ends lost 1 base and 5 bases respectively, with 6 bases between them.

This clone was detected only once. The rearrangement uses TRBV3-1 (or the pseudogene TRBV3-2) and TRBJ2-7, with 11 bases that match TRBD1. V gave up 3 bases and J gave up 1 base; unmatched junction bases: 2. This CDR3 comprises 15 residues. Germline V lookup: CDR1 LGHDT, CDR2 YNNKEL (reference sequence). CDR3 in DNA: TGTGCCAGCAGCCAGGGGACAGGGGGGTCCTACGAGCAGTACTTC. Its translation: CASSQGTGGSYEQYF.

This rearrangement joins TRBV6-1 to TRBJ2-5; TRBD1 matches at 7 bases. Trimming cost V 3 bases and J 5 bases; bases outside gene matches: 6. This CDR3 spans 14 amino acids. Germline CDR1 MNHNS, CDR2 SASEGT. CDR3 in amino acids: CASSETGLRETQYF. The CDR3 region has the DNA TGTGCCAGCAGTGAGACAGGGCTGAGGGAGACCCAGTACTTC.

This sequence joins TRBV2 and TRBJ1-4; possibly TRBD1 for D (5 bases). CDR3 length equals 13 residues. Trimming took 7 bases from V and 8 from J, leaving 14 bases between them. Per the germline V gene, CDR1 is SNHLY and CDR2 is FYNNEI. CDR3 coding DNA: TGTGCCAGCATTCTCAGGGAAGGGGAAAAACTGTTTTTT. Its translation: CASILREGEKLFF.

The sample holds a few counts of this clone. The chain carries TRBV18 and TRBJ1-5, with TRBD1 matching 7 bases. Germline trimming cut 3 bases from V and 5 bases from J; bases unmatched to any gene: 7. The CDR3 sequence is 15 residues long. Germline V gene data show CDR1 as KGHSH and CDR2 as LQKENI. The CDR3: CASSPRTGADQPQHF. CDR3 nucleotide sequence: TGTGCCAGCTCACCGCGGACAGGAGCGGATCAGCCCCAGCATTTT.

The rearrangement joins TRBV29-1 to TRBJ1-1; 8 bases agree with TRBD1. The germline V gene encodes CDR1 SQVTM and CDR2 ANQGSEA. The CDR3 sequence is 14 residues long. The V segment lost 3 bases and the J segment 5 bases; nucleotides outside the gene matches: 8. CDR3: CSVELAGGFTEAFF. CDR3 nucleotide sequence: TGCAGCGTTGAGCTTGCAGGGGGCTTTACTGAAGCTTTCTTT.

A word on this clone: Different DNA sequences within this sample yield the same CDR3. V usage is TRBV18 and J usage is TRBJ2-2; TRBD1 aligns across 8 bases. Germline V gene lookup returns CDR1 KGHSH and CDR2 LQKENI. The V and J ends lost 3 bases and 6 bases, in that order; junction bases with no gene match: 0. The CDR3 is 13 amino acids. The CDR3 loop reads CASSPDRAGELFF. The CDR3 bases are TGTGCCAGCTCACCGGACAGGGCCGGGGAGCTGTTTTTT.

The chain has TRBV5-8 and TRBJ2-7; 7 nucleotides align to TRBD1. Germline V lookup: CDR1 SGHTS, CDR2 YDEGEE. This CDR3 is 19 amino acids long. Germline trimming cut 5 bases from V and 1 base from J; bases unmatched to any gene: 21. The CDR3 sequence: CASSSGTDLTPRTSYEQYF. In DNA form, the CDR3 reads TGTGCCAGCAGTTCCGGGACAGATCTAACCCCCCGGACGTCCTACGAGCAGTACTTC. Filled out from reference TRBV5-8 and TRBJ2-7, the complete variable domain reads EAGVTQSPTHLIKTRGQQATLRCSPISGHTSVYWYQQALGLGLQFLLWYDEGEERNRGNFPPRFSGRQFPNYSSELNVNALELEDSALYLCASSSGTDLTPRTSYEQYFGPGTRLTVT.

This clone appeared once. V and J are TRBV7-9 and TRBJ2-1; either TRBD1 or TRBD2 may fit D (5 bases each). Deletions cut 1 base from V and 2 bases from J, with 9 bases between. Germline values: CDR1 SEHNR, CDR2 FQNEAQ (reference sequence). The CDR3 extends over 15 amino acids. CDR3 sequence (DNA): TGTGCCAGCAGCTTAGGCAGGGAGCCCTACAATGAGCAGTTCTTC. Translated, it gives CASSLGREPYNEQFF.

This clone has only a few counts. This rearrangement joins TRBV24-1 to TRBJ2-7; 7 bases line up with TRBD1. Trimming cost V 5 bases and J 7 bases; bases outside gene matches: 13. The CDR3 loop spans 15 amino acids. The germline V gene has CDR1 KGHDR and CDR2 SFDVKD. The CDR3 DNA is TGTGCCACCAGTGCCTCCGGGACAGCGTATCAGGAGCAGTACTTC. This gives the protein CATSASGTAYQEQYF.

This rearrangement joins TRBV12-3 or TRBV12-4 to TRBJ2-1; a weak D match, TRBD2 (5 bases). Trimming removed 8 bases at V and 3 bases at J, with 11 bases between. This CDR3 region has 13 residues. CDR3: CASWETRYNEQFF. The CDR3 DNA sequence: TGTGCCAGCTGGGAGACTCGCTACAATGAGCAGTTCTTC.

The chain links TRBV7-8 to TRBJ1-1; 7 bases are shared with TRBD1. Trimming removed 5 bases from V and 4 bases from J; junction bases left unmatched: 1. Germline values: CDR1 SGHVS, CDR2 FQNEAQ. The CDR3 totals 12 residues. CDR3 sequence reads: CASSPGGTEAFF. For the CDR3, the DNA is TGTGCCAGCAGCCCAGGGGGCACTGAAGCTTTCTTT.

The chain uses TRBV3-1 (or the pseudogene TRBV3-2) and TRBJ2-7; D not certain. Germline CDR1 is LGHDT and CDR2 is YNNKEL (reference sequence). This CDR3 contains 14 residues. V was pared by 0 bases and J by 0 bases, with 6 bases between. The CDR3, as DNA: TGTGCCAGCAGCCAAGAACTGAGCTCCTACGAGCAGTACTTC. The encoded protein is CASSQELSSYEQYF.